A selection of T cell receptor beta chains follows, all from one sample in a study of a mutant IDH1 vaccine in newly diagnosed glioma. The data were produced by immunoSEQ multiplex PCR, yet TCRdb's version contains in-frame clones alone and is incomplete. The sample consists of about 54,000 clones, 70% to 90% of them appearing once. The sequenced sample was PBMCs, obtained from a glioma patient treated with radiotherapy, temozolomide or both. Receptors originate from a man aged 18 to 29 with glioma. Each CDR3 is given with its conserved first and last residue. A D gene is named only where the DNA matches it firmly. Rows give clone size only sometimes, using once, few, many, or a class for an expanded clone.

j_call d_call v_call clone_size cdr3_nt cdr3_aa
TRBJ1-1 TRBD1 TRBV7-8 - TGTGCCAGCAGCTTAGTTTCGGGACAGGGGGCCGAAGCTTTCTTT CASSLVSGQGAEAFF
TRBJ1-1 TRBD1 TRBV7-9 - TGTGCCAGCAGCTTAGGAGAGGGGGCCCAAGCTTTCTTT CASSLGEGAQAFF
TRBJ2-7 TRBD1 TRBV27 - TGTGCCAGCAGCCGGGACAGTTCCTACGAGCAGTACTTC CASSRDSSYEQYF
TRBJ2-2 TRBD2 TRBV6-1 - TGTGCCAGCAGTGAATTACTAGCAGGCCTAGCGGAGTTAACCGGGGAGCTGTTTTTT CASSELLAGLAELTGELFF
TRBJ2-1 TRBD2 TRBV4-1 - TGCGCCAGCAGTTATAGCGGGGGGGGAAATGAGCAGTTCTTC CASSYSGGGNEQFF
TRBJ2-7 - TRBV7-9 - TGTGCCAGCAGAAGATCCCGGGGCTACACCTACGAGCAGTACTTC CASRRSRGYTYEQYF
TRBJ1-5 - TRBV4-3 - TGCGCCAGCAGCCAAGATTTTGGGTTTCCCCAGCATTTT CASSQDFGFPQHF
TRBJ2-3 - TRBV5-6 - TGTGCCAGCAGCCGCGTTCCAGGGGGCACAGATACGCAGTATTTT CASSRVPGGTDTQYF
TRBJ1-1 TRBD1 TRBV4-3 few TGCGCCAGCAGCAAGGGGACAGGGCTGGGCACTGAAGCTTTCTTT CASSKGTGLGTEAFF
TRBJ1-1 TRBD1 TRBV13 - TGTGCCAGCAGCTTCAGGGGGCGCAGGGTGATGAACACTGAAGCTTTCTTT CASSFRGRRVMNTEAFF
TRBJ2-2 TRBD2 TRBV6-5 - TGTGCCAGCAGTTCAGGACTAGGGGCCGGGGAGCTGTTTTTT CASSSGLGAGELFF
TRBJ1-6 - TRBV6-5 - TGTGCCAGCAGTTCTTCCCGGGGACACCGGGCTTCACCCCTCCACTTT CASSSSRGHRASPLHF
TRBJ2-3 - TRBV6-5 - TGTGCCAGCAAGTACACCAAAAGCACAGATACGCAGTATTTT CASKYTKSTDTQYF
TRBJ2-1 - TRBV30 - TGTGCCTGGACCAAGCCCAGGGCTACGTCCTACAATGAGCAGTTCTTC CAWTKPRATSYNEQFF
TRBJ2-7 TRBD2 TRBV4-1 - TGCGCCAGCAGCCAAAGCCCGGGGGGCTACGAGCAGTACTTC CASSQSPGGYEQYF
TRBJ2-3 TRBD2 TRBV10-3 - TGTGCCATCAGTGGAGCGGGGGGGAGGGAAGATACGCAGTATTTT CAISGAGGREDTQYF
TRBJ2-7 TRBD1 TRBV13 - TGTGCCAGCAGCTTGACAGGGCCCGAGCAGTACTTC CASSLTGPEQYF
TRBJ2-7 - TRBV4-3 - TGCGCCAGCTATCCCCGGGGCGAGCTAGGCTCCTACGAGCAGTACTTC CASYPRGELGSYEQYF
TRBJ1-1 - TRBV30 - TGTGCCTGGATTAAAGACACTCTGAACACTGAAGCTTTCTTT CAWIKDTLNTEAFF
TRBJ2-3 TRBD1 TRBV5-1 - TGCGCCAGCCTACAGGGGAATACGCAGTATTTT CASLQGNTQYF
TRBJ1-3 - TRBV27 - TGTGCCAGCAGTTTAAGTTTATCAGCATCTGGAAACACCATATATTTT CASSLSLSASGNTIYF
TRBJ2-1 - TRBV9 - TGTGCCAGCAGCCTCTCAGGGCTTTGGAATGAGCAGTTCTTC CASSLSGLWNEQFF
TRBJ1-5 - TRBV5-6 - TGTGCCAGCAGCTTGAGAGGAGGGGGAAATCAGCCCCAGCATTTT CASSLRGGGNQPQHF
TRBJ1-5 - TRBV6-5 - TGTGCCAGCAGTTACAGGGGCGGGAATCAGCCCCAGCATTTT CASSYRGGNQPQHF
TRBJ1-5 - TRBV7-9 once TGTGCCAGCAGCTTAGCGGGCGGGCATCAGCCCCAGCATTTT CASSLAGGHQPQHF
TRBJ1-1 - TRBV14 - TGTGCCAGCAGCCAAGGGGATAGGCGGGCGAACACTGAAGCTTTCTTT CASSQGDRRANTEAFF
TRBJ1-2 - TRBV15 once TGTGCCACCAGCACCACGCGGGCCGTGATTCGTGGCTACACCTTC CATSTTRAVIRGYTF
TRBJ1-4 - TRBV7-2 - TGTGCCAGCAGCTTAGCAGGGGGAGGGGAAAAACTGTTTTTT CASSLAGGGEKLFF
TRBJ2-3 TRBD1 TRBV5-8 - TGTGCCAGCAGCTGGGGACAGTTCCTTGCTAGCACAGATACGCAGTATTTT CASSWGQFLASTDTQYF
TRBJ1-2 - TRBV29-1 once TGCAGCGTTACGCCGTGGACGGCCAACTATGGCTACACCTTC CSVTPWTANYGYTF
TRBJ1-1 - TRBV28 - TGTGCCAGCAGTTTCATCCCCACGGCTAAGAACACTGAAGCTTTCTTT CASSFIPTAKNTEAFF
TRBJ1-4 - TRBV6-5 - TGTGCCAGCAGTTACACAGCCTGGGGGGTTGAGGAAAAACTGTTTTTT CASSYTAWGVEEKLFF
TRBJ1-3 TRBD1 TRBV9 - TGTGCCAGCAGCAGTACCGGGACAGGGGTTGGAAACACCATATATTTT CASSSTGTGVGNTIYF
TRBJ2-7 - TRBV29-1 once TGCAGCTTTACGGGGGAAGTGGAAGCCGAGCAGTACTTC CSFTGEVEAEQYF
TRBJ2-1 TRBD2 TRBV15 - TGTGCCACCAGCAGAGTAGCGGGGGCCTACAATGAGCAGTTCTTC CATSRVAGAYNEQFF
TRBJ2-7 - TRBV13 - TGTGCCAGCAGCTTAGGGGATTATGCCGAGCAGTACTTC CASSLGDYAEQYF
TRBJ1-1 - TRBV19 - TGTGCCAGTAGTATTAGGGCTCCGGGAGCTGAAGCTTTCTTT CASSIRAPGAEAFF
TRBJ2-7 TRBD2 TRBV5-8 - TGTGCCAGCACATTGCGGGGGTCCTACGAGCAGTACTTC CASTLRGSYEQYF
TRBJ2-6 TRBD1 TRBV9 - TGTGCCAGCAGCCGGGACAGGGCTGGGGCCAACGTCCTGACTTTC CASSRDRAGANVLTF
TRBJ2-3 TRBD2 TRBV7-2 medium-sized TGTGCCAGCAGCTCGCCACTAGCGGGGGGGCTGGCAGATACGCAGTATTTT CASSSPLAGGLADTQYF
TRBJ1-5 TRBD1 TRBV5-6 - TGTGCCAGCAGCTTGGGGACAGGGAGGAATCAGCCCCAGCATTTT CASSLGTGRNQPQHF
TRBJ2-7 - TRBV18 - TGTGCCAGCTCACCGCCAGGGTTCGAGCAGTACTTC CASSPPGFEQYF
TRBJ1-1 - TRBV6-5 - TGTGCCAGCCGCGCCCCGAACACTGAAGCTTTCTTT CASRAPNTEAFF
TRBJ1-1 - TRBV6-6 - TGTGCCAGCAGTCTCTTACCTTTTACCATGAACACTGAAGCTTTCTTT CASSLLPFTMNTEAFF
TRBJ2-1 - TRBV6-5 - TGTGCCAGCAAACCGGGCCTCAGCTGGGATGAGCAGTTCTTC CASKPGLSWDEQFF
TRBJ1-4 - TRBV6-5 - TGTGCCAGCAGTCAGACGGTTAATGTGCAACTGTTTTTT CASSQTVNVQLFF
TRBJ2-7 - TRBV4-1 - TGCGCCAGCAGCGGGAGCGGTGTTCCCGAGCAGTACTTC CASSGSGVPEQYF
TRBJ1-4 - TRBV29-1 - TGCAGCATTTCGTACCGGGCCGGCGGGGAAAAACTGTTTTTT CSISYRAGGEKLFF
TRBJ1-5 - TRBV2 once TGTGCCAGCAGTGGCCCCGGGGCCCTCCCGGTTCAGCCCCAGCATTTT CASSGPGALPVQPQHF
TRBJ2-7 TRBD1 TRBV30 - TGTGCCTGGGGACAGGGAGGTAACGAGCAGTACTTC CAWGQGGNEQYF
TRBJ2-4 TRBD2 TRBV27 - TGTGCCAGCAGGGGACTAATAGCCAAAAACATTCAGTACTTC CASRGLIAKNIQYF
TRBJ2-5 TRBD2 TRBV4-1 - TGCGCCAGCAGCCAAGCTAGCGGGGGGGCGGGGCCCCAAGAGACCCAGTACTTC CASSQASGGAGPQETQYF
TRBJ2-7 - TRBV27 - TGTGCCAGCACATCTTTTTTTGGACAGGGAGGGGAGCAGTACTTC CASTSFFGQGGEQYF